Here is one T cell receptor beta chain with its context. Its cognate antigen is unknown. Repertoires were generated with immunoSEQ multiplex PCR, while TCRdb's copy carries only in-frame clones and drops some. The repertoire holds around 55,000 clones, 70% to 90% seen once, with 9% to 15% in the top ten. These data belong to a study of OX40 agonist ivuxolimab in advanced cancers. Study-wide results and caveats: There was clonal expansion of CD4+ and CD8+ blood T cells by week 6 at 0.1 to 3.0 mg/kg.

Sample: CD4+ or CD8+ T cells sorted from blood, taken in a trial of the OX40 agonist ivuxolimab. The sequence was obtained from an adult with an advanced solid tumor such as melanoma, head and neck, liver or kidney cancer.

CDR3 in amino acids: CASSVGLADLNEQFF. The CDR3 DNA is TGTGCCAGCAGCGTAGGACTAGCGGACCTCAATGAGCAGTTCTTC. The chain uses TRBV9 and TRBJ2-1; 9 bases are shared with TRBD2. Germline-derived CDR1 and CDR2 are SGDLS and YYNGEE. The CDR3 length is 15 residues. With 0 bases clipped from V and 6 bases from J, the junction kept 4 bases outside the gene matches.